This T cell receptor beta chain was captured by sequencing in a study of spatial heterogeneity in lung cancer. About the study: Alpha-chain detections were consistently fewer than beta-chain detections among the sequences. Study conclusions and caveats: Tumoral mutation counts were tracked by counts of expanded intratumoral alpha and beta TCRs. Tallies of expanded TCRs, which were sorted into ubiquitous and regional groups, correlated with counts of ubiquitous and regional nonsynonymous mutations, respectively.

TCRdb reanalysed the 5' RACE reads using MiXCR and keeps one entry per CDR3 protein. This sample has around 2,800 distinct CDR3 sequences, with 10% to 14% found just once. Regarding time point: sample taken at primary tumor resection. J was trimmed by 6 bases and V by 1 base; bases with no gene match: 10. CDR3 length: 16 amino acids. Per germline, CDR1 SGHTA and CDR2 FQGNSA. This clonotype is classed as medium-sized. Its target is not known. As an off-target read in a library built for alpha chains, this beta chain has a frequency of little significance. The chain recombines TRBV7-2 with TRBJ2-3; 7 bases agree with TRBD2. This sample comprised lung tumor tissue, obtained at surgery. The TCR was taken from a male donor with early-stage non-small cell lung cancer. DNA for the CDR3: TGTGCCAGCAGCTTAGGGTGGAGCGGGGCTTGGGATACGCAGTATTTT. It specifies CASSLGWSGAWDTQYF.